Given below is one TCR beta chain in context. No antigen is known for it. Base qualities are missing; no much larger clone stands one base away. The source of the sample is a study of shared clonotypes between healthy human individuals (dated by TCRdb to 2020 to 2022). Broadly, across the study: Three men and two women, aged 18 to 49 years, made up the cohort. Libraries were prepared and TCR repertoires were sequenced by different laboratories using diverse techniques, in order to increase sequencing depth and limit assay-specific biases. The study deeply sequenced blood TCR repertoires of about five healthy adults to estimate repertoire size and the extent of clonotype sharing between individuals. Per donor, leukapheresis produced somewhere between about 0.8 and 9 billion PBMCs. For each donor, three plates each were used for CD4 naive and CD4 memory, two plates were used for CD8 naive, and one plate was used for CD8 memory. The paper as a whole reports these results and caveats: Because the study included only a small number of donors, the genetic and exposure-history diversity represented was limited. Approximately 5% of naive CD4, 3.5% of naive CD8, 2.3% of memory CD4, and more than 0.35% of memory CD8 clonotypes were shared across a few donors. Based on pairwise subsampling, the degree of clonotype sharing among donors was expected to be affected by sequencing depth. Only blood was sampled, and tissue TCR repertoires likely differ from those in blood. Even with the large sequencing depth, rarefaction of the sorted-subset datasets indicated that sequencing was incomplete. Compared with non-shared clonotypes, clonotypes shared by all four sorted-subset donors had higher generation probabilities. Larger estimated clonotype richness was generally found for naive subsets than for memory subsets.

The CDR3 spans 15 residues, from the cysteine through the phenylalanine. Of the read, only the CDR3 DNA is kept; its 45 bases are in frame from base 1. According to the germline V gene, CDR1 reads SGHRS and CDR2 reads YFSETQ. The junction shows trimming of 7 bases on V and 5 bases on J, and the gene matches do not reach 12 bases of it. CD8 naive samples were CD45RO-negative cells positively selected for CCR7, giving a CD45RA+CCR7+ population that excluded TemRA cells. Donors were healthy HIV-negative adults with no recently reported acute infections or vaccinations. Every donor was a Caucasian adult residing in Nashville, Tennessee, USA. After blood collection by leukapheresis, PBMCs were isolated using Ficoll-Histopaque density gradient centrifugation and then cryopreserved in the vapor phase of liquid nitrogen. Analytical flow cytometry was used to check the purity and quantity of every magnetically sorted T cell population. Each sorted fraction had its genomic DNA isolated and then quantified by UV absorbance on a Nanodrop 2000c.

TCR CDR3 regions were amplified from genomic DNA by multiplex PCR using the deep immunoSEQ assay. For each cell subset, the extracted genomic DNA was distributed evenly across all wells of several immunoSEQ 96-well plates, and each plate served as one replicate. For sorted subsets, each replicate PCR was loaded with around 200 ng genomic DNA, equivalent to 30,000 or so T cell genomes. The purified libraries were quantified using a Qubit 3.0 fluorometer, sized with a Bioanalyzer 2100, and then quantified again using the KAPA Library Quantification kit. Every immunoSEQ 96-well plate was sequenced on a separate single-read 150-cycle Illumina NextSeq 550 flow cell. The authors' pipeline ran thus. The immunoSEQ output contained only junctional sequences without quality scores, so filtering could not match that applied to full-length reads. To assign V/J genes and CDR3, sequences were annotated against IMGT germline references using PyIR, a Python wrapper for IgBLAST v1.9. Reads with weak V/J assignments (E-value above 1e-6), missing CDR3, stop codons, out-of-frame junctions, or ambiguous translated residues were removed. A V3J clonotype was defined by an identical inferred V gene, J gene, and CDR3 amino acid sequence. To compute the percentage overlap between repertoires, the number of shared unique clonotypes was divided by the size of the smaller repertoire. Repertoire richness was assessed with RTK rarefaction, the Chao1 estimator, and Recon v2.1 estimates of unobserved clonotypes. OLGA was used to compute generation probabilities for all TCRbeta clonotypes that the gDNA method yielded from several donors. The clones in this table, taken by TCRdb from immuneACCESS, are in-frame only. Not every clone is retained; where verified, under half of the shortfall comes from an unresolved V gene, and the cause of the rest is unknown. V, J and clone size were drawn from that table, and D and trimming were deduced from the DNA. In this sample the table shows millions of clones, approximately 94% of which occur a single time. Under 2% of the sample belongs to the ten largest clones.

The sequence derives from a man between 18 and 29 years old in good health. Some clones in this sample may be carry-over from other donors' samples. The sample consisted of naive CD8+ T cells from PBMCs. Read against the paper, the sample's cell subset or site label means: CD45RA+CCR7+. The chain is assembled from TRBV5-1 and TRBJ2-1, with TRBD1 matching 7 junction bases. The DNA sequence is given as TGCGCCAGCTCAATCCCGGGACAGTCAGACAATGAGCAGTTCTTC. Its protein product is CASSIPGQSDNEQFF.